Following are 2 T cell receptor beta chains from one sample sequenced in a study of blood T cells in healthy people across ages (dated by TCRdb to 2015 to 2017). Library preparation employed 5' RACE. Sequencing instrument: Illumina HiSeq 2500. A second PCR of about 7 to 12 cycles was run with a J-beta primer mix and a sample-barcoded 5' primer. In-frame beta chains were kept once TCRdb had trimmed the public reads at Q25 with fastp and called clones with MiXCR. All rows with the same CDR3 protein become a single entry with the most common DNA and genes. This sample holds approximately 1,000,000 distinct CDR3 sequences; over 35% were observed only once. Of the sample, 15% to 20% is held by the ten largest clones. The sequenced sample consisted of blood. The receptors were gathered from a woman in her sixties or seventies in good health.

This clonotype was counted a few times. V and J are TRBV21-1 and TRBJ2-6; the table's D gene call, TRBD2, was not cross checked with the DNA. TRBV21-1 is termed a pseudogene. The CDR3 spans 16 residues. The CDR3 reads CASSRGRDSGANVLTF. For the CDR3, the DNA is TGTGCCAGCAGCAGGGGGAGGGACTCTGGGGCCAACGTCCTGACTTTC.

CDR3 amino acids: CATKGVHGYTF. CDR3 DNA: TGTGCCACGAAGGGGGTCCATGGCTACACCTTC. The V and J genes are TRBV7-9 and TRBJ1-2, with D possibly being TRBD1 (6 bases). The ends were cut back, 10 bases at V and 6 bases at J, with 12 bases in the middle. The length of the CDR3 is 11 residues. Looked up from germline, CDR1 is SEHNR and CDR2 is FQNEAQ (reference sequence).